One sample yielded the 18 T cell receptor beta chains listed below, sequenced in a study of Graves' ophthalmopathy and Graves' hyperthyroidism (dated by TCRdb to the late 2010s). Sequencing was performed on an Illumina HiSeq 2000. TCR beta CDR3 regions were amplified from RNA transcripts for repertoire sequencing. HTBI primers and the Qiagen OneStep RT-PCR kit were used in a first-round RT-PCR, which was followed by a second-round multiplex PCR, size selection and purification. In-frame beta chains were kept once TCRdb had trimmed the public reads at Q25 with fastp and called clones with MiXCR. Under each unique CDR3 protein, matching rows form one entry showing the most common genes and DNA. Within this sample are 300,000 to 500,000 distinct CDR3 sequences, with approximately 15% of them counted one time only. Together, the top ten hold about 7% of the sample. Sequencing was carried out using peripheral blood. The receptor set was obtained from a young woman with stable Graves' hyperthyroidism. Donor details come from another sample of the same person, matched by shared clones.

This clonotype came up many times. CDR3 coding DNA: TGCAGTGCTAGAGGAGCGGGGGGATTAGCTGAGACCCAGTACTTC. Its translation: CSARGAGGLAETQYF. The rearrangement links TRBV20-1 to TRBJ2-5; TRBD2 matches 9 bases. The CDR3 totals 15 residues. Germline V gene sequence: CDR1 DFQATT, CDR2 SNEGSKA (reference sequence). J was trimmed by 5 bases and V by 1 base; bases with no gene match: 8.

This clonotype was observed many times. The V call is TRBV20-1, the J call TRBJ2-5, with D possibly TRBD2 on 7 matching bases. This CDR3 comprises 12 residues. CDR1 is DFQATT and CDR2 is SNEGSKA in the germline V gene (reference sequence). Trimming took 3 bases from V and 9 from J, leaving 14 bases between them. The CDR3 protein is CSARTLGGAQYF. The CDR3 bases are TGCAGTGCTAGGACCCTAGGGGGGGCCCAGTACTTC.

Ten or more counts support this clonotype. The genes are TRBV20-1 and TRBJ2-5; 9 nucleotides agree with TRBD1. Germline CDR1 DFQATT, CDR2 SNEGSKA (reference sequence). The ends lost 1 base at V and 2 bases at J; junction bases unmatched: 5. The CDR3 contains 15 residues. In DNA, the CDR3 is TGCAGTGCTAGAGTAGGGACAGGGCTTCAAGAGACCCAGTACTTC. Translated, it gives CSARVGTGLQETQYF.

This clonotype was picked up a small number of times. V usage is TRBV6-1 and J usage is TRBJ1-2, with D hard to call. The CDR3 length is 13 residues. V was clipped by 5 bases and J by 5 bases, with 12 bases between them. Germline V lookup: CDR1 MNHNS, CDR2 SASEGT. The CDR3 loop reads CASSRREHYGYTF. The DNA for the CDR3 is TGTGCCAGCAGTCGACGAGAGCATTATGGCTACACCTTC.

This clonotype was observed a few times. This chain joins TRBV10-2 and TRBJ1-1, with D perhaps TRBD1 (5 bases). CDR1 and CDR2 (germline): WSHSY, SAAADI. The length of the CDR3 is 17 residues. V was trimmed by 2 bases and J by 6 bases, leaving 22 bases between them. DNA of the CDR3: TGCGCCAGCAGTGAGCCTCCCGGGACCCATCCGGGGCCTGAAGCTTTCTTT. Translating it yields CASSEPPGTHPGPEAFF.

This clonotype was seen many times. This chain uses TRBV2 with TRBJ1-5, with 7 bases aligning to TRBD1. V was pared by 4 bases and J by 5 bases, with 5 bases of the junction left unmatched. The CDR3 runs 14 residues. Germline-derived CDR1 and CDR2 are SNHLY and FYNNEI. CDR3: CASSGSRGDQPQHF. CDR3 in DNA: TGTGCCAGCAGTGGAAGCAGGGGGGATCAGCCCCAGCATTTT. The full variable domain, its missing parts supplied by reference TRBV2 and TRBJ1-5, is EPEVTQTPSHQVTQMGQEVILRCVPISNHLYFYWYRQILGQKVEFLVSFYNNEISEKSEIFDDQFSVERPDGSNFTLKIRSTKLEDSAMYFCASSGSRGDQPQHFGDGTRLSIL.

To note about this clonotype: A much larger clone differs by one base, so this may be a read error. The V call is TRBV19, the J call TRBJ1-1; D gene ambiguous. V lost 7 bases and J lost 0, with 9 bases in between. Germline V gene sequence: CDR1 LNHDA, CDR2 SQIVND (reference sequence). The CDR3 contains 13 residues. The CDR3 sequence: CASTVVLNTEAFF. For the CDR3, the DNA is TGTGCCAGTACTGTAGTCCTGAACACTGAAGCTTTCTTT.

The chain carries TRBV18 and TRBJ1-2; no reliable D call. The germline gives CDR1 KGHSH, CDR2 LQKENI. V gave up 2 bases and J gave up 5 bases, with 15 bases separating them. The CDR3 is made up of 15 amino acids. CDR3 bases: TGTGCCAGCTCACCAGATTTACCATCCTTATATGGCTACACCTTC. This encodes CASSPDLPSLYGYTF.

This clonotype came up many times. This chain links TRBV6-5 with TRBJ1-1, with a possible D match to TRBD1 (6 bases). There are 15 residues in the CDR3. The germline gives CDR1 MNHEY, CDR2 SVGAGI. Trimming took off 6 bases at V and 0 bases at J, with 14 bases between the two ends. Here the CDR3 reads CASRARQVMNTEAFF. The CDR3 DNA reads TGTGCCAGCAGAGCTCGACAGGTAATGAACACTGAAGCTTTCTTT.

This clonotype was found a few times. The CDR3 bases are TGTGCCAGCAGTGCCGTACCAAATTCCGGGCAACAGGCTTTCTTT. Translated: CASSAVPNSGQQAFF. This sequence joins TRBV6-1 and TRBJ1-1; D uncertain. Germline CDR1 MNHNS, CDR2 SASEGT. CDR3 length equals 15 residues. Trimming removed 4 bases at V and 11 bases at J, with 23 bases between.

This clonotype appeared many times. The chain links TRBV6-2 or TRBV6-3 to TRBJ1-5, with 9 bases that match TRBD1. The ends lost 6 bases at V and 4 bases at J; junction bases unmatched: 7. The V gene's germline CDR1 is MNHEY and CDR2 SVGEGT. The CDR3 consists of 15 residues. CDR3 DNA sequence: TGTGCCAGCAGCCATTCCGGGACAGGGAATCAGCCCCAGCATTTT. Translating gives CASSHSGTGNQPQHF.

This clonotype was seen a handful of times. V gene TRBV7-3 combines with J gene TRBJ2-5; 7 bases align to TRBD2. V was clipped by 0 bases and J by 3 bases; unmatched bases: 10. Germline-derived CDR1 and CDR2 are SGHTA and FQGTGA. This CDR3 has 17 amino acids. The CDR3 DNA follows: TGTGCCAGCAGCTTAACGGGGGGGACGCGGGAAGAAGAGACCCAGTACTTC. Translated, it gives CASSLTGGTREEETQYF.

This clonotype was seen many times. This chain links TRBV11-1 with TRBJ1-3; 9 nucleotides agree with TRBD1. Losses at the gene ends were 4 bases for V and 4 bases for J; bases not matched to a gene: 8. CDR1 is SGHAT and CDR2 is FQDESV in the germline V gene (reference sequence). The CDR3 extends over 16 amino acids. The CDR3 is CASSSWDRAGGNTIYF. The CDR3 nucleotides read TGTGCCAGCAGCTCCTGGGACAGGGCGGGAGGAAACACCATATATTTT.

This chain's CDR3 is CASSPNRAEQYF. The CDR3 nucleotides are TGTGCCAGCTCACCAAACAGGGCCGAGCAGTACTTC. V is TRBV18 and J is TRBJ2-7; perhaps TRBD1 as D (6 bases). CDR3 length: 12 amino acids. V was cut by 2 bases and J by 6 bases, with 8 bases left in between. CDR1 is KGHSH and CDR2 is LQKENI in the germline V gene.

This clonotype was counted many times. The chain recombines TRBV20-1 with TRBJ2-2; 9 nucleotides agree with TRBD2. CDR3 length: 17 residues. The V gene's germline CDR1 is DFQATT and CDR2 SNEGSKA (reference sequence). Unmatched junction bases numbered 5, after V lost 0 bases and J lost 0 bases. The CDR3 region has the DNA TGCAGTGCTAGAGATCATCGCGGGGGGGCGAACACCGGGGAGCTGTTTTTT. Its protein is CSARDHRGGANTGELFF.

This clonotype was seen at least ten times. This sequence joins TRBV11-3 and TRBJ2-5, with TRBD2 matching 10 bases. The CDR3 extends over 14 amino acids. Germline CDR1 and CDR2: SGHNT and YENEEA. The V gene end was trimmed by 3 bases and the J gene end by 4 bases; junction bases not matched to a gene: 2. In DNA form, the CDR3 reads TGTGCCAGCAGCTTCAGGACTAGCGGAGAGACCCAGTACTTC. Amino acid sequence: CASSFRTSGETQYF.

J is TRBJ1-5 and V is TRBV6-2 or TRBV6-3; possible D gene TRBD1, 6 bases. Per the germline V gene, CDR1 is MNHEY and CDR2 is SVGEGT. This CDR3 is built from 15 residues. Trimming removed 6 bases from V and 6 bases from J, with 18 bases in between. The DNA of the CDR3 is TGTGCCAGCAGCCATAAGCAGGACAGCGGTCAGCCCCAGCATTTT. As protein: CASSHKQDSGQPQHF.

This clonotype appeared many times. The CDR3: CASRMGGGSYEQYF. The CDR3 DNA follows: TGTGCCAGCAGGATGGGGGGGGGCTCCTACGAGCAGTACTTC. The rearrangement joins TRBV2 to TRBJ2-7; 7 nucleotides match TRBD2. CDR1 is SNHLY and CDR2 is FYNNEI in the germline V gene. The CDR3 is made up of 14 amino acids. V lost 6 bases, J lost 0 bases, and 5 bases stayed unmatched.